Presented here are 32 T cell receptor beta chains from one specimen sequenced in a study of CD8 T cells in Susac syndrome. Random hexamers primed reverse transcription of about 0.45 to 1 ug RNA. TCRdb reanalysed the immunoSEQ multiplex PCR reads using MiXCR and keeps one entry per CDR3 protein. In the table there are about 190,000 distinct CDR3 sequences, approximately 95% of which are singletons. The sample consisted of CD8+ T cells from PBMCs. The receptors here all came from a human donor with Susac syndrome.

This chain connects TRBV30 to TRBJ1-5, with no clear D. Germline-derived CDR1 and CDR2 are GTSNPN and SVGIG (reference sequence). With 3 bases removed from V and 1 base from J, the gap between germline ends came to 10 bases. The CDR3 contains 14 residues. CDR3 protein: CAWREGFSNQPQHF. DNA for the CDR3: TGTGCCTGGAGAGAAGGCTTCAGCAATCAGCCCCAGCATTTT.

The chain recombines TRBV15 with TRBJ2-7; D is possibly TRBD1 or TRBD2 (5 bases each). V dropped 2 bases and J dropped 6 bases, with 11 bases sitting between them. Germline lookup yields CDR1 LNHNV and CDR2 YYDKDF (reference sequence). The CDR3 sequence is 13 residues long. CDR3 in amino acids: CATSRSSGGEQYF. CDR3 coding DNA: TGTGCCACCAGCAGATCCTCTGGGGGCGAGCAGTACTTC. The whole variable domain, filled in from reference TRBV15 and TRBJ2-7, reads DAMVIQNPRYQVTQFGKPVTLSCSQTLNHNVMYWYQQKSSQAPKLLFHYYDKDFNNEADTPDNFQSRRPNTSFCFLDIRSPGLGDTAMYLCATSRSSGGEQYFGPGTRLTVT.

The chain recombines TRBV30 with TRBJ2-3, with D hard to call. V was trimmed by 1 base and J by 4 bases, leaving 15 bases between them. The CDR3 has 15 amino acids. Germline V gives CDR1 GTSNPN, CDR2 SVGIG (reference sequence). The CDR3 loop reads CAWSDPSGWADTQYF. CDR3 DNA: TGTGCCTGGAGTGACCCATCCGGATGGGCAGATACGCAGTATTTT.

The DNA for the CDR3 is TGCAGCGCTATGGAGCAGGGGTATGGCTACACCTTC. Encoded protein: CSAMEQGYGYTF. The rearrangement uses TRBV29-1 and TRBJ1-2, with a tentative D call TRBD1 (6 bases). The CDR3 has 12 amino acids. Germline CDR1 reads SQVTM; CDR2 reads ANQGSEA. V gave up 7 bases and J gave up 5 bases, with 14 bases separating them.

The chain combines TRBV13 with TRBJ1-4; TRBD1 agrees at 7 bases. The CDR3 extends over 14 amino acids. Trimming removed 5 bases from V and 8 bases from J; junction bases left unmatched: 8. CDR1 PRHDT and CDR2 FYEKMQ come from the germline V gene (reference sequence). CDR3 protein: CASSRQGPEEKLFF. The CDR3 DNA follows: TGTGCCAGCAGCCGACAGGGCCCCGAGGAAAAACTGTTTTTT.

Comment on this clonotype: The junction differs from germline at one of its ends, possibly a read error. The V gene is TRBV27, the J gene TRBJ2-1, with 7 bases lining up with TRBD1. The CDR3 totals 13 residues. In germline, CDR1 is MNHEY, CDR2 SMNVEV (reference sequence). CDR3 nucleotides: TGTGCCAGCAGTTTGACAGGGTACACTGAGCAGTTCTTC. As protein: CASSLTGYTEQFF.

This sequence joins TRBV29-1 and TRBJ1-5; perhaps TRBD1 as D (5 bases). The ends were cut back, 4 bases at V and 8 bases at J, with 15 bases in the middle. Germline lookup yields CDR1 SQVTM and CDR2 ANQGSEA. The CDR3 is 13 residues long. In DNA, the CDR3 is TGCAGCGTTGCTTCCCAGGGCCGGGAGCCCCAGCATTTT. This codes for CSVASQGREPQHF.

The CDR3 loop reads CAISDPPGITDTQYF. CDR3 bases: TGTGCCATCAGTGATCCCCCGGGAATCACAGATACGCAGTATTTT. The chain is built from TRBV10-3 and TRBJ2-3, with D perhaps matching TRBD2 (5 bases). The CDR3 contains 15 residues. Trimming stripped 3 bases from V and 2 bases from J, with 12 bases between. Germline V gene data show CDR1 as ENHRY and CDR2 as SYGVKD.

The V and J genes are TRBV28 and TRBJ2-7; TRBD2 agrees at 8 bases. The CDR3 sequence is 15 residues long. V was pared by 7 bases and J by 0 bases, with 8 bases of the junction left unmatched. CDR1 and CDR2 from the germline V gene are MDHEN and SYDVKM. CDR3 sequence (DNA): TGTGCCAGCACCGCCACTAGCGGTAGCTCCTACGAGCAGTACTTC. Translation gives CASTATSGSSYEQYF.

This chain links TRBV9 with TRBJ1-2; D is perhaps TRBD1 (6 bases). V was clipped by 2 bases and J by 6 bases, with 11 bases between them. Germline loops: CDR1 SGDLS, CDR2 YYNGEE. The CDR3 contains 13 residues. CDR3 amino acids: CASSVGGADGYTF. The CDR3 DNA sequence: TGTGCCAGCAGCGTTGGGGGGGCCGATGGCTACACCTTC.

This clonotype appeared once. The chain combines TRBV6-5 with TRBJ2-7, with D perhaps assigned TRBD1 or TRBD2 (5 bases each). The CDR3 consists of 14 residues. Germline loops: CDR1 MNHEY, CDR2 SVGAGI. Trimming removed 5 bases at V and 2 bases at J, with 13 bases between. The CDR3 coding sequence is TGTGCCAGCAGTGACCGGGACCTTGCCTACGAGCAGTACTTC. It is translated as CASSDRDLAYEQYF.

The rearrangement joins TRBV21-1 to TRBJ2-1; whether TRBD2, the table's D call, matches the DNA was not checked. TRBV21-1 is reported as a pseudogene. The CDR3 sequence is 18 residues long. The CDR3 DNA reads as TGTGCCAGCAGCAAATTCAGTGGGACTAGCGGGGATAAGAATGAGCAGTTCTTC. This encodes CASSKFSGTSGDKNEQFF.

This clonotype was seen a handful of times. The rearrangement uses TRBV13 and TRBJ2-7; D possibly uses TRBD1 or TRBD2 (5 bases each). CDR3 size: 13 residues. Germline values: CDR1 PRHDT, CDR2 FYEKMQ (reference sequence). V lost 5 bases to trimming and J lost 0 bases, with 8 bases between them. The CDR3 DNA is TGTGCCAGCAGCCCGGGGCTCTCCTACGAGCAGTACTTC. Translated, it gives CASSPGLSYEQYF.

V is TRBV20-1 and J is TRBJ1-2; 7 nucleotides line up with TRBD1. This CDR3 region has 14 residues. Per the germline V gene, CDR1 is DFQATT and CDR2 is SNEGSKA (reference sequence). V trimming: 6 bases; J trimming: 6 bases; junction bases outside the gene matches: 13. CDR3 sequence (DNA): TGCAGTGCCTCTAGAAACCGACAGGGAGATGGCTACACCTTC. Protein sequence: CSASRNRQGDGYTF.

This chain joins TRBV5-1 and TRBJ2-7, with TRBD1 identical over 7 bases. V shed 4 bases and J 7 bases; nucleotides not matched to a gene: 8. The CDR3 is 13 residues long. The germline V gene encodes CDR1 SGHRS and CDR2 YFSETQ. For the CDR3, the DNA is TGCGCCAGCAGCCCAGGGGGATCGGGAGAGCAGTACTTC. Encoded protein: CASSPGGSGEQYF.

The chain couples TRBV29-1 to TRBJ2-5; TRBD2 aligns across 11 bases. J gave up 2 bases and V 4 bases, and 3 bases lay outside the gene matches. Germline V CDR1 and CDR2: SQVTM, ANQGSEA. The CDR3 runs 14 residues. Written as DNA, the CDR3 is TGCAGCGTTGCCCGACTAGCGGGGCAAGAGACCCAGTACTTC. Translating it yields CSVARLAGQETQYF. Together with reference TRBV29-1 and TRBJ2-5, the CDR3 gives the full variable domain: SAVISQKPSRDICQRGTSLTIQCQVDSQVTMMFWYRQQPGQSLTLIATANQGSEATYESGFVIDKFPISRPNLTFSTLTVSNMSPEDSSIYLCSVARLAGQETQYFGPGTRLLVL.

The J gene is TRBJ2-1, the V gene TRBV13, with TRBD1 matching over 9 bases. J gave up 7 bases and V 5 bases, and 6 bases lay outside the gene matches. Germline CDR1 is PRHDT and CDR2 is FYEKMQ (reference sequence). The CDR3 is made up of 14 amino acids. In DNA form, the CDR3 reads TGTGCCAGCAGCACGGACAGGGGTCGAAATGAGCAGTTCTTC. Residues: CASSTDRGRNEQFF.

The gene calls are TRBV10-3 and TRBJ1-4, with a weak D call TRBD1 (5 bases). CDR1 and CDR2 from the germline V gene are ENHRY and SYGVKD. Trimming took off 8 bases at V and 6 bases at J, with 13 bases between the two ends. This CDR3 has 13 residues. As DNA, the CDR3 is TGTGCCATCCCTACAGGCAAAGATGAAAAACTGTTTTTT. Protein: CAIPTGKDEKLFF.

This clonotype came up once. The chain is built from TRBV7-9 and TRBJ2-3, with 13 bases that match TRBD2. The germline gives CDR1 SEHNR, CDR2 FQNEAQ (reference sequence). The CDR3 extends over 18 amino acids. V shed 1 base and J 5 bases; nucleotides not matched to a gene: 9. This CDR3 is CASSLDLRTSGSKDTQYF. CDR3 DNA sequence: TGTGCCAGCAGCTTAGATCTTCGGACTAGCGGGAGTAAAGATACGCAGTATTTT.

This clonotype turned up a few times. The chain recombines TRBV5-1 with TRBJ2-7, with 9 bases lining up with TRBD1. Germline assignment: CDR1 SGHRS and CDR2 YFSETQ. There are 13 residues in the CDR3. The trim removed 4 bases at V and 9 bases at J, leaving 8 bases unmatched. The chain's CDR3 is CASSRGQGDSQYF. The CDR3 DNA reads as TGCGCCAGCAGCCGGGGACAGGGTGATTCGCAGTACTTC.

This chain links TRBV29-1 with TRBJ2-7; 8 nucleotides line up with TRBD2. V was clipped by 2 bases and J by 1 base; unmatched bases: 1. From germline, CDR1 is SQVTM and CDR2 ANQGSEA. The length of the CDR3 is 13 residues. In nucleotides, the CDR3 is TGCAGCGTTGAACGGGAGGGTTCCTACGAGCAGTACTTC. Protein product: CSVEREGSYEQYF.

The J gene is TRBJ2-7, the V gene TRBV7-2, with 9 bases lining up with TRBD1. The CDR3 runs to 14 residues. V was pared by 6 bases and J by 4 bases, with 7 bases of the junction left unmatched. The germline V gene encodes CDR1 SGHTA and CDR2 FQGNSA. The CDR3 protein is CASSRQGEVYEQYF. Written as DNA, the CDR3 is TGTGCCAGCAGTCGACAGGGGGAGGTTTACGAGCAGTACTTC. Full variable domain (remainder filled in from reference TRBV7-2 and TRBJ2-7): GAGVSQSPSNKVTEKGKDVELRCDPISGHTALYWYRQSLGQGLEFLIYFQGNSAPDKSGLPSDRFSAERTGGSVSTLTIQRTQQEDSAVYLCASSRQGEVYEQYFGPGTRLTVT.

V usage is TRBV4-1 and J usage is TRBJ1-2, with unresolved D. CDR1 is MGHRA and CDR2 is YSYEKL in the germline V gene. The V and J ends lost 4 bases and 4 bases respectively, with 13 bases between them. CDR3 length: 14 amino acids. CDR3 in amino acids: CASSPSETFYGYTF. The DNA of the CDR3 is TGCGCCAGCAGCCCCTCTGAGACTTTCTATGGCTACACCTTC.

The genes are TRBV7-6 and TRBJ2-5; 8 nucleotides match TRBD1. Germline assignment: CDR1 SGHVS and CDR2 FNYEAQ. The CDR3 is made up of 14 amino acids. V gave up 6 bases and J gave up 2 bases; unmatched junction bases: 5. This CDR3 reads CASSLQGEQETQYF. For the CDR3, the DNA is TGTGCCAGCAGTCTACAGGGGGAACAAGAGACCCAGTACTTC.

This clonotype has just one count. The chain carries TRBV5-1 and TRBJ1-1; D unclear. With 0 bases removed from V and 7 bases from J, the gap between germline ends came to 7 bases. This CDR3 comprises 12 residues. CDR1 is SGHRS and CDR2 is YFSETQ in the germline V gene. CDR3 DNA: TGCGCCAGCAGCTTGGTCGTCGGTGAAGCTTTCTTT. This translates into CASSLVVGEAFF. Complete variable domain (other parts from reference TRBV5-1 and TRBJ1-1): KAGVTQTPRYLIKTRGQQVTLSCSPISGHRSVSWYQQTPGQGLQFLFEYFSETQRNKGNFPGRFSGRQFSNSRSEMNVSTLELGDSALYLCASSLVVGEAFFGQGTRLTVV.

The chain uses TRBV21-1 and TRBJ2-7; the DNA was not compared with TRBD1, the D call given in the table. TRBV21-1 is listed as a pseudogene. This CDR3 comprises 12 residues. As DNA, the CDR3 is TGTGCCAGCATGGGGCTGCTCTACGAGCAGTACTTC. It translates to CASMGLLYEQYF.

The chain is built from TRBV11-2 and TRBJ1-1; 8 bases agree with TRBD1. This CDR3 is 13 amino acids long. Per the germline V gene, CDR1 is SGHAT and CDR2 is FQNNGV. V gave up 5 bases and J gave up 10 bases; unmatched junction bases: 9. CDR3 protein: CASSLGTGLGAFF. DNA of the CDR3: TGTGCCAGCAGCCTGGGGACAGGCCTGGGAGCTTTCTTT.

V usage is TRBV29-1 and J usage is TRBJ2-5, with no clear D. This CDR3 is 11 amino acids long. The germline V and J ends were trimmed by 7 bases and 4 bases, with 10 bases remaining between them. The germline V gene encodes CDR1 SQVTM and CDR2 ANQGSEA. CDR3 nucleotide sequence: TGCAGCGCCCCAATTGGAGAGACCCAGTACTTC. Protein: CSAPIGETQYF.

The gene calls are TRBV4-1 and TRBJ1-1, with a possible D match to TRBD1 (5 bases). The length of the CDR3 is 15 residues. Germline CDR1 reads MGHRA; CDR2 reads YSYEKL. The germline V and J ends were trimmed by 5 bases and 5 bases, with 18 bases remaining between them. For the CDR3, the DNA is TGCGCCAGCAGCATATCTCCGGCAGAGGGGACTGAAGCTTTCTTT. Translated: CASSISPAEGTEAFF.

The gene calls are TRBV9 and TRBJ2-2; weak D call: TRBD1 (5 bases). Trimming left V 5 bases short and J 2 bases short, with 10 bases between. Germline-derived CDR1 and CDR2 are SGDLS and YYNGEE. There are 14 residues in the CDR3. The CDR3 DNA is TGTGCCAGCAGGACGACAGATAACACCGGGGAGCTGTTTTTT. Its protein product is CASRTTDNTGELFF. Complete variable domain (other parts from reference TRBV9 and TRBJ2-2): DSGVTQTPKHLITATGQRVTLRCSPRSGDLSVYWYQQSLDQGLQFLIQYYNGEERAKGNILERFSAQQFPDLHSELNLSSLELGDSALYFCASRTTDNTGELFFGEGSRLTVL.

The gene calls are TRBV29-1 and TRBJ2-1, with no clear D. The CDR3 has 14 residues. Per germline, CDR1 SQVTM and CDR2 ANQGSEA. The V and J ends lost 6 bases and 0 bases respectively, with 12 bases between them. This chain's CDR3 is CSVQGRSSYNEQFF. DNA for the CDR3: TGCAGCGTCCAAGGACGGAGCTCCTACAATGAGCAGTTCTTC.

J is TRBJ2-1 and V is TRBV7-3; 7 bases match TRBD1. V was clipped by 0 bases and J by 2 bases; unmatched bases: 4. The CDR3 consists of 16 residues. Germline V gene sequence: CDR1 SGHTA, CDR2 FQGTGA. The CDR3 region is CASSLTGQGAYNEQFF. The CDR3 DNA sequence: TGTGCCAGCAGCTTAACGGGGCAGGGGGCCTACAATGAGCAGTTCTTC.